This TCR beta chain was captured by sequencing in a study of patients and donors after allogeneic stem cell transplantation. One entry per CDR3 protein results from TCRdb running MiXCR on the RT-PCR reads. The sample records 800,000 to 1,000,000 distinct CDR3 sequences, roughly 18% being singletons. This clonotype was seen at least ten times. Trimming took 5 bases from V and 0 from J, leaving 13 bases between them. The CDR3 is 16 amino acids. The V gene's germline CDR1 is KGHDR and CDR2 SFDVKD. The receptor's source is a human donor who was either an allogeneic HSCT recipient or a stem cell or donor lymphocyte infusion donor (not recorded which). It is not recorded whose cells these are; they may come from a transplant donor. The sample taken for sequencing was blood, either unsorted or a sorted T cell fraction (not recorded which). V and J are TRBV24-1 and TRBJ2-1; TRBD2 might be the D (6 bases). The CDR3 here is CATSAWGESSYNEQFF. As DNA, the CDR3 is TGTGCCACCAGTGCCTGGGGGGAGAGCTCCTACAATGAGCAGTTCTTC.